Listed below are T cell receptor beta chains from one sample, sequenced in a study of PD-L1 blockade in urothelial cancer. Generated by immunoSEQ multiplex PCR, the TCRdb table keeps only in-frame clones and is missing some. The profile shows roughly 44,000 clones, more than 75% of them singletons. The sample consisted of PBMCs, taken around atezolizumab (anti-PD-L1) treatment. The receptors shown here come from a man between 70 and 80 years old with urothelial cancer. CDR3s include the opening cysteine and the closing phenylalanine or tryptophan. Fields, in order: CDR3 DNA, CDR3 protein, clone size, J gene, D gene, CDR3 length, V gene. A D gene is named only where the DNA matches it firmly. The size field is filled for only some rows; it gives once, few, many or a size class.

cdr3_nt: TGTGCCAGCACCCCTGGCAGGGGGCGGATCGAGCAGTACTTC
cdr3_aa: CASTPGRGRIEQYF
clone_size: .
j_call: TRBJ2-7
d_call: TRBD1
cdr3_length: 14
v_call: TRBV2

cdr3_nt: TGTGCCAGCAGTGAATCAACAGAAGCTTTCTTT
cdr3_aa: CASSESTEAFF
clone_size: .
j_call: TRBJ1-1
d_call: .
cdr3_length: 11
v_call: TRBV25-1

cdr3_nt: TGTGCCAGTCAGAAAGGGCAGGGCGGTCAGCCCCAGCATTTT
cdr3_aa: CASQKGQGGQPQHF
clone_size: .
j_call: TRBJ1-5
d_call: .
cdr3_length: 14
v_call: TRBV19

cdr3_nt: TGCGCCAGCAGCCCATCAGGAACCCCGGGGGGCTACACCTTC
cdr3_aa: CASSPSGTPGGYTF
clone_size: few
j_call: TRBJ1-2
d_call: .
cdr3_length: 14
v_call: TRBV4-3

cdr3_nt: TGTGCCAGCAGCTCACAGGGGTGGGACACTGAAGCTTTCTTT
cdr3_aa: CASSSQGWDTEAFF
clone_size: .
j_call: TRBJ1-1
d_call: TRBD1
cdr3_length: 14
v_call: TRBV7-9

cdr3_nt: TGTGCCAGCAGCTTAGGGTCCGGACACCAGAACACTGAAGCTTTCTTT
cdr3_aa: CASSLGSGHQNTEAFF
clone_size: .
j_call: TRBJ1-1
d_call: .
cdr3_length: 16
v_call: TRBV7-9

cdr3_nt: TGTGCCAGCATGCCCGGCGGGGGGGGGAAGGTGGGGACTGAAGCTTTCTTT
cdr3_aa: CASMPGGGGKVGTEAFF
clone_size: .
j_call: TRBJ1-1
d_call: .
cdr3_length: 17
v_call: TRBV5-4

cdr3_nt: TGTGCCAGCAGTTTAGCCAGGGGGCGCAATCAGCCCCAGCATTTT
cdr3_aa: CASSLARGRNQPQHF
clone_size: .
j_call: TRBJ1-5
d_call: TRBD1
cdr3_length: 15
v_call: TRBV28

cdr3_nt: TGTGCCAGCTCACCATCAAGGGAGACCTACGAGCAGTACTTC
cdr3_aa: CASSPSRETYEQYF
clone_size: .
j_call: TRBJ2-7
d_call: .
cdr3_length: 14
v_call: TRBV18

cdr3_nt: TGTGCCAGCAGTTATACCGCACAGGGGTACGAGCAGTACTTC
cdr3_aa: CASSYTAQGYEQYF
clone_size: once
j_call: TRBJ2-7
d_call: TRBD1
cdr3_length: 14
v_call: TRBV2

cdr3_nt: TGTGCCAGCAGCCAAGAGCTTTGGGGAGGTGGCTACACCTTC
cdr3_aa: CASSQELWGGGYTF
clone_size: .
j_call: TRBJ1-2
d_call: .
cdr3_length: 14
v_call: TRBV4-2

cdr3_nt: TGTGCCAGCAGTTTCCCGACTAGCGGGCAACCAGATACGCAGTATTTT
cdr3_aa: CASSFPTSGQPDTQYF
clone_size: .
j_call: TRBJ2-3
d_call: TRBD2
cdr3_length: 16
v_call: TRBV7-9

cdr3_nt: TGTGCCAGCAGTGAATTCGGGGGGAGGAGGCAAGAGACCCAGTACTTC
cdr3_aa: CASSEFGGRRQETQYF
clone_size: .
j_call: TRBJ2-5
d_call: TRBD2
cdr3_length: 16
v_call: TRBV6-1

cdr3_nt: TGTGCCAGCTCACCACCGGGACAGGGATTGAAGACTGAAGCTTTCTTT
cdr3_aa: CASSPPGQGLKTEAFF
clone_size: .
j_call: TRBJ1-1
d_call: TRBD1
cdr3_length: 16
v_call: TRBV18

cdr3_nt: TGTGCCAGCAGCCAAGATCGTTCGGGCGGGACAGGGTCTTCCTACGAGCAGTACTTC
cdr3_aa: CASSQDRSGGTGSSYEQYF
clone_size: .
j_call: TRBJ2-7
d_call: TRBD1
cdr3_length: 19
v_call: TRBV4-2

cdr3_nt: TGTGCCAGCGGTCGAGCGGGGGGGGTAGGTACGCAGTATTTT
cdr3_aa: CASGRAGGVGTQYF
clone_size: .
j_call: TRBJ2-3
d_call: TRBD2
cdr3_length: 14
v_call: TRBV5-5